This T cell receptor beta chain was profiled in a study of blood T cell repertoires in COVID-19. Study-wide context: Researchers got acute and convalescent COVID-19 samples from the United States, Italy and Spain. T cells, B-cell-depleted T cells, or PBMCs provided the cDNA or gDNA that served as material.

Those enrolled in Seattle joined during active infection and were followed longitudinally afterward. Trimming stripped 4 bases from V and 4 bases from J, with 13 bases between. This CDR3 is built from 14 residues. The germline V gene encodes CDR1 MNHEY and CDR2 SVGAGI. Original analysis: By means of reference gene primer amplification, nucleated cell counts were estimated. TCRdb's table, derived via immunoSEQ multiplex PCR, lists solely in-frame clones and lacks some. Clone size and V and J calls were adopted from that table, with D and trimming inferred from the DNA. The table shows roughly 210,000 clones, with roughly 80% occurring only once.

This rearrangement joins TRBV6-5 to TRBJ2-5, with a tentative D call TRBD1 (5 bases). The sequence came from a woman aged 80 or over with COVID-19, enrolled during active disease. The sample was peripheral blood. The CDR3 is CASSSLGARETQYF. Here the CDR3 DNA reads TGTGCCAGCAGTTCATTAGGGGCCCGAGAGACCCAGTACTTC.